Each of the 23 T cell receptor beta chains below was sequenced from the same sample in a study of blood T cell repertoires in COVID-19. The assay was immunoSEQ multiplex PCR, and TCRdb's table has in-frame clones only and misses some. Among about 200,000 clones listed, 83% were seen once. Sequences were obtained from PBMCs or T cells enriched from blood (not recorded which). These receptors all come from a woman between 50 and 59 years old who had been exposed to COVID-19.

This clone was recorded once. This chain uses TRBV29-1 with TRBJ2-7, with a tentative D call TRBD1 (6 bases). CDR3 length equals 13 residues. V was pared by 6 bases and J by 2 bases, with 14 bases between. Germline V gene sequence: CDR1 SQVTM, CDR2 ANQGSEA. The CDR3 is CSVRARGTYEQYF. For the CDR3, the DNA is TGCAGCGTCCGGGCGAGGGGGACCTACGAGCAGTACTTC.

This rearrangement joins TRBV15 to TRBJ1-5; D is unresolved. The CDR3 is made up of 14 amino acids. Germline lookup yields CDR1 LNHNV and CDR2 YYDKDF (reference sequence). Trimming pared 9 bases from V and 7 bases from J, leaving 19 bases between. CDR3 in amino acids: CATSPARVQQPQHF. The CDR3 nucleotides are TGTGCCACTTCGCCTGCGAGGGTGCAACAGCCCCAGCATTTT.

The chain has TRBV6-6 and TRBJ1-5; D is undetermined. The CDR3 contains 15 residues. V was pared by 6 bases and J by 5 bases, with 17 bases between. Germline-derived CDR1 and CDR2 are MNHNY and SVGAGI (reference sequence). The DNA for the CDR3 is TGTGCCAGCAGCCCGCCCCATTACACCTATCAGCCCCAGCATTTT. Residues: CASSPPHYTYQPQHF.

The rearrangement joins TRBV6-5 to TRBJ2-7; 7 bases agree with TRBD1. Germline CDR1 is MNHEY and CDR2 is SVGAGI. This CDR3 is built from 15 residues. With 6 bases clipped from V and 6 bases from J, the junction kept 14 bases outside the gene matches. This CDR3 reads CASSLRTGYIGEQYF. For the CDR3, the DNA is TGTGCCAGCAGCCTTCGGACAGGTTATATTGGCGAGCAGTACTTC.

This chain's CDR3 is CASSLDRVEAFF. The CDR3 DNA reads as TGTGCCAGCAGCCTCGACAGGGTTGAAGCTTTCTTT. The chain joins TRBV14 to TRBJ1-1; the match to TRBD1 covers 7 bases. Germline-derived CDR1 and CDR2 are SGHDN and FVKESK. V shed 4 bases, J shed 7 bases, and the junction held 3 bases outside the gene matches. This CDR3 is built from 12 residues.

J is TRBJ1-4 and V is TRBV5-4; a possible D gene is TRBD1 (5 bases). This CDR3 has 14 amino acids. V lost 4 bases and J lost 8, with 15 bases in between. Germline CDR1 is SGHNT and CDR2 is YYREEE (reference sequence). The CDR3 DNA is TGTGCCAGCAGCCCCGACAGAAGAAGCGAAAAACTGTTTTTT. Translation gives CASSPDRRSEKLFF.

The chain recombines TRBV5-1 with TRBJ2-3; 7 nucleotides align to TRBD1. The CDR3 runs to 14 residues. The ends lost 4 bases at V and 2 bases at J; junction bases unmatched: 4. Per germline, CDR1 SGHRS and CDR2 YFSETQ. The CDR3 DNA sequence: TGCGCCAGCAGCCGGGACAGTACCACAGATACGCAGTATTTT. It encodes CASSRDSTTDTQYF.

CDR3 region: CASSDTGRGGLDEQYF. The DNA for the CDR3 is TGTGCCAGCAGTGACACGGGTAGGGGGGGGCTCGACGAGCAGTACTTC. The V gene is TRBV27, the J gene TRBJ2-7; a weak D match, TRBD2 (7 bases). CDR1 is MNHEY and CDR2 is SMNVEV in the germline V gene (reference sequence). The V and J ends lost 5 bases and 5 bases respectively, with 22 bases between them. The CDR3 is 16 amino acids.

The rearrangement uses TRBV4-3 and TRBJ2-3; TRBD2 agrees at 7 bases. J lost 3 bases, V lost 4 bases, and 13 bases had no gene match. The germline gives CDR1 LGHNA, CDR2 YSLEER. The CDR3 length is 17 residues. The CDR3 sequence: CASSLQGAGEITDTQYF. The CDR3 region has the DNA TGCGCCAGCAGCCTCCAAGGGGCGGGGGAAATAACAGATACGCAGTATTTT.

This clone occurred a few times. The chain is built from TRBV12-2 and TRBJ1-5. TRBV12-2 is described as a pseudogene. The CDR3 runs to 17 residues. The DNA for the CDR3 is TGTGCAAGTCGCTTTCGGAGAATACAAAGAAGCAATCAGCCCCAGCATTTT. This gives the protein CASRFRRIQRSNQPQHF.

The chain combines TRBV5-1 with TRBJ2-2; 8 bases match TRBD1. The trim removed 2 bases at V and 2 bases at J, leaving 5 bases unmatched. Per germline, CDR1 SGHRS and CDR2 YFSETQ. The CDR3 length is 16 residues. CDR3 protein: CASSLLTGANTGELFF. CDR3 DNA sequence: TGCGCCAGCAGCTTACTGACAGGGGCAAACACCGGGGAGCTGTTTTTT.

V gene TRBV5-1 combines with J gene TRBJ2-5, with 8 bases fitting TRBD1. Losses at the gene ends were 2 bases for V and 1 base for J; bases not matched to a gene: 4. This CDR3 spans 15 amino acids. CDR1 SGHRS and CDR2 YFSETQ come from the germline V gene. The CDR3 bases are TGCGCCAGCAGCTTACCGACAGGGGTCCAAGAGACCCAGTACTTC. Translating gives CASSLPTGVQETQYF.

This clone occurred once. The chain recombines TRBV19 with TRBJ1-5; D gene ambiguous. The CDR3 spans 19 residues. V shed 6 bases and J shed 1 base, with 25 bases lying between them. Germline values: CDR1 LNHDA, CDR2 SQIVND (reference sequence). The CDR3 region is CASSQPVPLLLVSNQPQHF. The CDR3 nucleotides are TGTGCCAGTAGCCAACCAGTGCCCCTTCTACTAGTCAGCAATCAGCCCCAGCATTTT.

The chain carries TRBV25-1 and TRBJ1-2; possibly TRBD1 for D (6 bases). CDR3 length equals 14 residues. The germline CDR1 and CDR2 sequences are MGHDK and SYGVNS. V was trimmed by 2 bases and J by 5 bases, leaving 12 bases between them. The chain's CDR3 is CASSEVAGEYGYTF. DNA for the CDR3: TGTGCCAGCAGTGAAGTGGCAGGGGAGTATGGCTACACCTTC.

The chain has TRBV24-1 and TRBJ1-4, with D uncertain. The germline V and J ends were trimmed by 3 bases and 5 bases, with 3 bases remaining between them. The CDR3 sequence is 12 residues long. CDR1 and CDR2 from the germline V gene are KGHDR and SFDVKD. CDR3 region: CATSDPNEKLFF. The CDR3 nucleotides read TGTGCCACCAGTGATCCGAATGAAAAACTGTTTTTT.

The chain is built from TRBV18 and TRBJ1-1, with 7 bases aligning to TRBD1. The junction had 7 bases not matched to a gene; V was cut back by 2 bases and J by 1 base. Germline values: CDR1 KGHSH, CDR2 LQKENI. The CDR3 is 16 residues long. The CDR3 DNA is TGTGCCAGCTCACCAGAAAGGACAGGCCGGAACACTGAAGCTTTCTTT. Its translation is CASSPERTGRNTEAFF.

V and J are TRBV4-1 and TRBJ2-2; 10 bases line up with TRBD2. The CDR3 runs to 18 residues. Trimming cost V 1 base and J 6 bases; bases outside gene matches: 11. CDR1 MGHRA and CDR2 YSYEKL come from the germline V gene. The CDR3 protein is CASSQVVGAGGPAGELFF. The CDR3 DNA is TGCGCCAGCAGCCAAGTAGTGGGAGCGGGGGGGCCTGCCGGGGAGCTGTTTTTT.

The chain is built from TRBV2 and TRBJ2-2, with a weak D call TRBD2 (6 bases). This CDR3 comprises 15 residues. Germline values: CDR1 SNHLY, CDR2 FYNNEI. V shed 2 bases and J shed 1 base, with 8 bases lying between them. The CDR3: CASSEPRGNTGELFF. CDR3 in DNA: TGTGCCAGCAGTGAACCGCGGGGGAACACCGGGGAGCTGTTTTTT.

This sequence joins TRBV27 and TRBJ1-2; D is possibly TRBD1 (5 bases). The CDR3 has 13 residues. In germline, CDR1 is MNHEY, CDR2 SMNVEV (reference sequence). The V end lost 7 bases, the J end lost 7 bases, and 16 bases lay between the germline ends. The CDR3: CASKTAASGGYTF. The CDR3 nucleotides read TGTGCCAGCAAGACAGCTGCGTCGGGTGGCTACACCTTC.

CDR3 bases: TGCGCCAGCAGCTTGGGGCAGGGCTTGGTAGGCGAGCAGTACTTC. Protein product: CASSLGQGLVGEQYF. This chain links TRBV5-1 with TRBJ2-7; weak D call: TRBD1 (5 bases). Germline loops: CDR1 SGHRS, CDR2 YFSETQ. This CDR3 region has 15 residues. Trimming cost V 0 bases and J 6 bases, with 16 bases left between them. Filled out from reference TRBV5-1 and TRBJ2-7, the complete variable domain reads KAGVTQTPRYLIKTRGQQVTLSCSPISGHRSVSWYQQTPGQGLQFLFEYFSETQRNKGNFPGRFSGRQFSNSRSEMNVSTLELGDSALYLCASSLGQGLVGEQYFGPGTRLTVT.

This chain links TRBV5-6 with TRBJ2-7, with D tentatively TRBD1 (6 bases). CDR1 is SGHDT, CDR2 YYEEEE, per germline. The CDR3 has 15 residues. Trimming took 3 bases from V and 4 from J, leaving 17 bases between them. This CDR3 is CASSSDSLTEYEQYF. The CDR3 DNA sequence: TGTGCCAGCAGCTCGGACAGCCTGACGGAATACGAGCAGTACTTC.

As concerns this clone: This sample also contains other DNA sequences that code for the same CDR3. The V gene is TRBV2, the J gene TRBJ2-2; D possibly corresponds to TRBD2 (6 bases). Germline-derived CDR1 and CDR2 are SNHLY and FYNNEI. V was shortened by 4 bases and J by 1 base, with 10 bases between the two germline ends. This CDR3 region has 15 residues. CDR3 DNA: TGTGCCAGCAGTGCCGGGGGTTGGAACACCGGGGAGCTGTTTTTT. Its protein is CASSAGGWNTGELFF.

The chain has TRBV19 and TRBJ1-1, with 9 bases matching TRBD1. Germline loops: CDR1 LNHDA, CDR2 SQIVND (reference sequence). The ends lost 6 bases at V and 8 bases at J; junction bases unmatched: 10. This CDR3 is 14 amino acids long. In DNA, the CDR3 is TGTGCCAGTAGGGAGGGACAGGGATATGGGGAAGCTTTCTTT. This gives the protein CASREGQGYGEAFF.